The rows below give T cell receptor beta chains drawn from one sample of a study of T cell changes during pregnancy in multiple sclerosis. The table came from immunoSEQ multiplex PCR; TCRdb's copy has only in-frame clones and leaves some out. The table records tens of thousands of clones, 75% to 95% of them present only once. Source: peripheral blood, taken in the first trimester of pregnancy. These receptors were taken from a female donor with multiple sclerosis, enrolled in a pregnancy study. CDR3s include the opening cysteine and the closing phenylalanine or tryptophan. D genes are given only for firm matches. Rows give clone size only sometimes, using once, few, many, or a class for an expanded clone.

clone_size cdr3_length d_call j_call v_call cdr3_aa cdr3_nt
NA 16 NA TRBJ1-5 TRBV28 CASSSGSRGSNQPQHF TGTGCCAGCAGTTCAGGGTCCCGGGGGAGCAATCAGCCCCAGCATTTT
NA 15 NA TRBJ1-1 TRBV6-5 CASSYLRGRGTEAFF TGTGCCAGCAGTTACTTAAGGGGAAGGGGCACTGAAGCTTTCTTT
NA 17 NA TRBJ1-2 TRBV12-5 CASGLGDPRTANYGYTF TGTGCTAGTGGTTTGGGGGATCCGAGGACAGCTAACTATGGCTACACCTTC
NA 14 NA TRBJ1-4 TRBV19 CASSRQVRGEKLFF TGTGCCAGTAGTAGACAGGTCCGAGGAGAAAAACTGTTTTTT
NA 16 TRBD2 TRBJ2-1 TRBV7-6 CASSPRLGTSGPEQFF TGTGCCAGCAGCCCTAGACTTGGGACTAGCGGGCCTGAGCAGTTCTTC
many 15 TRBD2 TRBJ2-1 TRBV7-3 CASSLKRGGNNEQFF TGTGCCAGCAGCTTAAAGCGGGGGGGAAACAATGAGCAGTTCTTC
NA 15 TRBD2 TRBJ2-1 TRBV6-6 CASSYGTSGNNEQFF TGTGCCAGCAGTTACGGGACTAGCGGCAACAATGAGCAGTTCTTC
NA 12 NA TRBJ2-5 TRBV30 CAWSPPGETQYF TGTGCCTGGAGTCCCCCCGGGGAGACCCAGTACTTC
once 15 NA TRBJ2-2 TRBV7-9 CASSLVASATGELFF TGTGCCAGCAGCTTAGTTGCGAGCGCGACCGGGGAGCTGTTTTTT
NA 15 TRBD1 TRBJ2-1 TRBV5-1 CASSLVGQGDNEQFF TGCGCCAGCAGCTTAGTGGGACAGGGTGACAATGAGCAGTTCTTC
NA 15 TRBD2 TRBJ2-7 TRBV5-5 CASSLSRLALYEQYF TGTGCCAGCAGCTTAAGTAGACTAGCGCTCTACGAGCAGTACTTC
NA 12 NA TRBJ2-7 TRBV29-1 CSVYDSPYEQYF TGCAGCGTTTATGACAGCCCCTACGAGCAGTACTTC
NA 15 NA TRBJ2-7 TRBV6-5 CASKLASTGSYEQYF TGTGCCAGCAAGCTAGCGAGTACGGGCTCCTACGAGCAGTACTTC
NA 12 NA TRBJ2-7 TRBV5-4 CASSFLNYEQYF TGTGCCAGCAGCTTCTTGAATTACGAGCAGTACTTC
NA 16 NA TRBJ1-2 TRBV5-6 CASSLVAGKANYGYTF TGTGCCAGCAGCTTGGTTGCGGGGAAAGCTAACTATGGCTACACCTTC
NA 14 NA TRBJ2-5 TRBV9 CASSVGRAASPQYF TGTGCCAGCAGCGTCGGACGGGCTGCTAGCCCCCAGTACTTC
NA 15 TRBD1 TRBJ1-2 TRBV6-6 CASRGTGSGLNGYTF TGTGCCAGCAGGGGGACAGGGAGTGGTCTCAATGGCTACACCTTC
NA 13 TRBD1 TRBJ2-3 TRBV19 CASSVDREDTQYF TGTGCCAGTAGTGTCGACAGGGAAGATACGCAGTATTTT
NA 14 NA TRBJ1-2 TRBV6-5 CASSYGGKDYGYTF TGTGCCAGCAGTTACGGGGGGAAGGACTATGGCTACACCTTC
NA 14 NA TRBJ1-2 TRBV29-1 CSVLYRDTNYGYTF TGCAGCGTGCTATACAGAGACACTAACTATGGCTACACCTTC
NA 16 TRBD2 TRBJ2-1 TRBV7-7 CASSFSTSGSIDEQFF TGTGCCAGCAGCTTCTCGACTAGCGGGAGTATAGATGAGCAGTTCTTC
NA 14 TRBD1 TRBJ2-5 TRBV11-1 CASSPDRVQETQYF TGTGCCAGCAGCCCGGACAGGGTGCAAGAGACCCAGTACTTC
NA 13 NA TRBJ2-5 TRBV28 CASNNLLQETQYF TGTGCCAGCAATAACCTCCTACAAGAGACCCAGTACTTC
NA 16 TRBD1 TRBJ1-1 TRBV7-9 CASSLVMGTGDTEAFF TGTGCCAGCAGCTTAGTGATGGGGACAGGGGACACTGAAGCTTTCTTT
NA 14 NA TRBJ1-4 TRBV28 CASRPQGTNEKLFF TGTGCCAGCAGACCACAGGGAACTAATGAAAAACTGTTTTTT
NA 14 TRBD1 TRBJ1-6 TRBV7-2 CASSLGWDSTPLHF TGTGCCAGCAGCTTAGGGTGGGACAGTACACCCCTCCACTTT
NA 13 NA TRBJ1-6 TRBV6-1 CATGLNYNSPLHF TGTGCCACTGGACTGAATTATAATTCACCCCTCCACTTT
NA 15 NA TRBJ1-5 TRBV19 CASSISRRVNQPQHF TGTGCCAGTAGTATAAGCAGGAGGGTAAATCAGCCCCAGCATTTT
NA 15 TRBD1 TRBJ2-7 TRBV7-3 CASSRGGQGVDEQYF TGTGCCAGCAGTCGGGGAGGACAGGGGGTCGATGAGCAGTACTTC
NA 14 NA TRBJ2-1 TRBV28 CASSLIRVQNEQFF TGTGCCAGCAGTTTGATCCGGGTTCAGAATGAGCAGTTCTTC
NA 15 TRBD2 TRBJ2-2 TRBV7-2 CASSQPRGGTGELFF TGTGCCAGCAGCCAACCAAGGGGAGGGACCGGGGAGCTGTTTTTT
NA 15 TRBD2 TRBJ2-1 TRBV28 CASSYASGLNNEQFF TGTGCCAGCAGTTACGCTAGCGGGCTCAACAATGAGCAGTTCTTC
NA 14 NA TRBJ1-6 TRBV19 CASSIMPGDSPLHF TGTGCCAGTAGTATAATGCCAGGGGATTCACCCCTCCACTTT
once 15 TRBD1 TRBJ1-1 TRBV11-2 CASSRGQGGGTEAFF TGTGCCAGCAGCCGAGGACAGGGGGGGGGCACTGAAGCTTTCTTT
NA 13 NA TRBJ1-1 TRBV9 CASSVVVNTEAFF TGTGCCAGCAGCGTAGTAGTGAACACTGAAGCTTTCTTT
NA 15 NA TRBJ1-6 TRBV30 CAWIWRLFDNSPLHF TGTGCCTGGATTTGGAGGTTATTTGATAATTCACCCCTCCACTTT
NA 13 NA TRBJ1-3 TRBV7-9 CASSPRAGNTIYF TGTGCCAGCAGCCCCAGGGCTGGAAACACCATATATTTT
NA 13 TRBD2 TRBJ2-7 TRBV9 CASSVASGAEQYF TGTGCCAGCAGCGTTGCTAGCGGTGCCGAGCAGTACTTC
few 12 NA TRBJ1-1 TRBV28 CARYTTNTEAFF TGTGCCAGATATACGACAAACACTGAAGCTTTCTTT
NA 16 TRBD1 TRBJ1-1 TRBV18 CASSSGQGGETTEAFF TGTGCCAGCTCATCCGGACAGGGGGGAGAAACGACTGAAGCTTTCTTT
NA 15 TRBD2 TRBJ2-5 TRBV11-3 CASSYGLAGQETQYF TGTGCCAGCAGCTACGGTCTAGCGGGTCAAGAGACCCAGTACTTC
NA 14 NA TRBJ2-3 TRBV5-6 CASSRDTGTDTQYF TGTGCCAGCAGTCGGGATACAGGCACAGATACGCAGTATTTT
NA 18 TRBD1 TRBJ1-1 TRBV5-1 CASSPGAGQGAWNTEAFF TGCGCCAGCAGCCCAGGAGCGGGACAGGGGGCTTGGAACACTGAAGCTTTCTTT
NA 16 NA TRBJ2-6 TRBV9 CASSGGTFSGANVLTF TGTGCCAGCAGCGGAGGAACCTTCTCTGGGGCCAACGTCCTGACTTTC
NA 15 TRBD1 TRBJ2-2 TRBV5-6 CASSSPGTGLGELFF TGTGCCAGCAGCTCGCCAGGGACAGGGCTCGGGGAGCTGTTTTTT
NA 16 TRBD1 TRBJ2-7 TRBV28 CASSPSGTEDLYEQYF TGTGCCAGCAGCCCTTCCGGGACAGAGGATCTCTACGAGCAGTACTTC
NA 13 NA TRBJ1-5 TRBV6-1 CASKRERGQPQHF TGTGCCTCCAAACGGGAGAGAGGTCAGCCCCAGCATTTT
once 14 TRBD1 TRBJ1-6 TRBV5-6 CASSPDRGNSPLHF TGTGCCAGCAGCCCAGACAGGGGCAATTCACCCCTCCACTTT
NA 17 TRBD1 TRBJ1-1 TRBV19 CASSIRTGIGLHTEAFF TGTGCCAGTAGTATCAGGACAGGGATAGGACTCCACACTGAAGCTTTCTTT
NA 14 NA TRBJ1-1 TRBV30 CAWTHGGMNTEAFF TGTGCCTGGACCCACGGGGGGATGAACACTGAAGCTTTCTTT
NA 16 NA TRBJ2-3 TRBV11-1 CASSLGWTGEVDTQYF TGTGCCAGCAGCTTGGGTTGGACGGGGGAGGTCGATACGCAGTATTTT
NA 15 TRBD2 TRBJ2-3 TRBV9 CASSVLSGGTDTQYF TGTGCCAGCAGCGTACTGAGCGGGGGGACAGATACGCAGTATTTT
once 20 TRBD2 TRBJ2-4 TRBV7-8 CASSSSGGLAGTPAKNIQYF TGTGCCAGCAGCTCCTCGGGAGGACTAGCGGGGACCCCAGCCAAAAACATTCAGTACTTC
few 14 NA TRBJ2-1 TRBV29-1 CSVDSAGVDNEQFF TGCAGCGTTGATTCGGCAGGGGTTGATAATGAGCAGTTCTTC
NA 16 TRBD1 TRBJ1-1 TRBV2 CASSDPRQGTDTEAFF TGTGCCAGCAGTGACCCTCGACAGGGGACCGACACTGAAGCTTTCTTT
NA 13 NA TRBJ1-2 TRBV7-8 CASSLGDTYGYTF TGTGCCAGCAGCTTAGGGGACACTTATGGCTACACCTTC
once 16 NA TRBJ2-1 TRBV2 CAIRGTSTAMYNEQFF TGTGCCATCAGGGGCACTTCCACGGCCATGTACAATGAGCAGTTCTTC
NA 11 NA TRBJ1-1 TRBV2 CASIQNTEAFF TGTGCCAGCATACAGAACACTGAAGCTTTCTTT